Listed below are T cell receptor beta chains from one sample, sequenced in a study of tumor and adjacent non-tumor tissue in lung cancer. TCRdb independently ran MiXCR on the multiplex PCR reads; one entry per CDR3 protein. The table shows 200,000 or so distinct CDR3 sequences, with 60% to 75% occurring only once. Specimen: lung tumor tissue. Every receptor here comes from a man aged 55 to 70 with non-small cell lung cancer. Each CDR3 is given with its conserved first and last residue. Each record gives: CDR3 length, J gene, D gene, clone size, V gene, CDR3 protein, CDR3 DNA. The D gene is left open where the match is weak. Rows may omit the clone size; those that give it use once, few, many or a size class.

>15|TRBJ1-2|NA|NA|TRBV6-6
CASSYKTRPNFGYTF
TGTGCCAGCAGTTACAAGACAAGGCCCAACTTTGGCTACACCTTC
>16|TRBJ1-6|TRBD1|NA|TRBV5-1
CTSNSTDRVTNSPLHF
TGCACCAGCAACTCCACTGACAGGGTAACAAACTCACCCCTCCACTTT
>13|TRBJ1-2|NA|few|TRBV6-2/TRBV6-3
CASSYQGHQGYTF
TGTGCCAGCAGTTACCAGGGACACCAGGGCTACACCTTC
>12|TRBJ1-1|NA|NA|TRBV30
CAWSEYNTGVFF
TGTGCCTGGAGTGAATATAACACTGGAGTTTTCTTT
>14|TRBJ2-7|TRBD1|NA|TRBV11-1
CASILSGQLYEQYF
TGTGCCAGCATCTTATCGGGACAGCTATACGAACAGTACTTC
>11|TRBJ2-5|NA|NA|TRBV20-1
CSDREGETQYF
TGCAGTGATAGAGAAGGGGAGACCCAGTACTTC
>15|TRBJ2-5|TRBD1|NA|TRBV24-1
CATSASGGPTETQYF
TGTGCCACCAGTGCCTCAGGGGGCCCCACGGAGACCCAGTACTTC
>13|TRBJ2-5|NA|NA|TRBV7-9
CASSFTGQETQYF
TGCGCCAGCAGCTTTACAGGTCAAGAGACCCAGTACTTC
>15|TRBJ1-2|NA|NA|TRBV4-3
CASSLGHVTNYGYTF
TGCGCCAGCAGCCTAGGACACGTAACAAACTATGGCTACACCTTC
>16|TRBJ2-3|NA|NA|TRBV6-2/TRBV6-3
CASRSEQGKVSQPQYF
TGTGCCAGCAGATCCGAGCAGGGGAAAGTGAGTCAGCCCCAGTATTTT
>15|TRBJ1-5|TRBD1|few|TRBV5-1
CASSPTGDSNQPQHF
TGCGCCAGCAGCCCGACAGGGGATAGCAATCAGCCCCAGCATTTT
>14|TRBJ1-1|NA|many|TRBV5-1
CASRGGDKNTEAFF
TGCGCCAGCAGGGGCGGGGATAAGAACACTGAAGCTTTCTTT
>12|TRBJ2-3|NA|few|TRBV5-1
CASSSLSDTQYF
TGCGCTAGCAGCTCCCTTTCAGATACGCAGTATTTT
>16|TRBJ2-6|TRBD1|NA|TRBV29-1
CSVFGDRGSGANVLTF
TGCAGCGTTTTCGGGGACAGAGGCTCTGGGGCCAACGTCCTGACTTTC
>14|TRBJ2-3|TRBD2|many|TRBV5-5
CATATSGSTDTQYF
TGTGCCACCGCGACTAGCGGAAGCACAGATACGCAGTATTTT
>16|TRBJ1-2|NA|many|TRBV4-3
CASSLSRQWLDYGYTF
TGCGCCAGCAGCCTAAGTCGACAGTGGTTGGACTATGGCTACACCTTC
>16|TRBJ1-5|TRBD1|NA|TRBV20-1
CSARDLDRRDCQPQHF
TGCAGTGCTAGAGACCTGGACAGGCGGGACTGTCAGCCCCAGCATTTT
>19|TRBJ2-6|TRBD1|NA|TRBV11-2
CASNLVPKDRPSGTNALTF
TGTGCCAGCAACTTAGTTCCAAAGGACAGGCCCTCTGGGACCAACGCCCTGACTTTC
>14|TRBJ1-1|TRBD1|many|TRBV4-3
CASSTQGSNTEAFF
TGCGCCAGCAGCACACAGGGGTCTAACACTGAAGCTTTCTTT
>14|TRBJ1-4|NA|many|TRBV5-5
CASSELTKARELFF
TGTGCCAGCAGCGAGCTTACGAAGGCTCGGGAACTGTTTTTT
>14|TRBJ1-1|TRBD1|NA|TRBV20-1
CSADRDRINTETFF
TGCAGTGCTGACCGGGACAGAATAAACACTGAAACTTTCTTT
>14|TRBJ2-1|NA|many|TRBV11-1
CASSPSGLYNEQFF
TGTGCCAGCAGCCCGTCAGGGTTATACAATGAGCAGTTCTTC
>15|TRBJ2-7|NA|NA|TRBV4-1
CAISPSPWSTHEQYF
TGCGCCATCAGCCCGTCCCCGTGGTCTACTCACGAGCAGTACTTC
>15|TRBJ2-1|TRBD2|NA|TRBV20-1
CSAKAEASGNHEQFF
TGTAGTGCAAAAGCAGAGGCTAGCGGGAACCATGAGCAGTTCTTC
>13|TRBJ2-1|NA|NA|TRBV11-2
CAGSLEAASVKFF
TGTGCCGGCAGCTTAGAAGCGGCTAGCGTGAAGTTCTTC
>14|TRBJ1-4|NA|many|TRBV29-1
CSVEGRSTGEKLFF
TGCAGCGTTGAAGGGAGAAGCACAGGTGAAAAACTGTTTTTT
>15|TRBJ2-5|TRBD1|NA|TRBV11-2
CASSRDRVDAETQYF
TGTGCTAGCAGCCGAGACAGGGTGGACGCGGAGACCCAGTACTTC
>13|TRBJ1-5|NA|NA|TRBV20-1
CSASQGQGQPQQF
TGCAGTGCCTCACAGGGTCAGGGTCAGCCCCAGCAATTT
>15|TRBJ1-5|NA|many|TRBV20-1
CSAMDSISGNQPQHF
TGCAGTGCGATGGACAGCATATCAGGCAATCAGCCCCAGCATTTT
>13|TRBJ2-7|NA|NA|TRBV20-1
CSAMADKTTEQYF
TGCAGTGCTATGGCGGACAAGACTACTGAGCAGTACTTC
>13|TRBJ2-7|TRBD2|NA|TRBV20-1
CSAASGRGGEQYF
TGCAGTGCTGCTAGCGGGAGAGGCGGCGAGCAGTACTTC
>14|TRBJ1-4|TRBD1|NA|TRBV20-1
CSDKDDRGNEKLFF
TGCAGTGACAAGGACGACAGGGGTAATGAAAAACTGTTTTTT
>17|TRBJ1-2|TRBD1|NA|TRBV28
CPSSLAGTGGSIYGYTF
TGTCCCAGCAGTTTAGCGGGGACAGGGGGCAGTATCTATGGCTACACCTTC
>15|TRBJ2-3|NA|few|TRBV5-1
CASSLDAGLTDTQYF
TGCGCCAGCAGCTTGGATGCGGGTTTGACAGATACGCAGTATTTT
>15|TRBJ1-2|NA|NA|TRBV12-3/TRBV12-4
CASSLGRGRFYGYTF
TGTGCCAGCAGTTTAGGGCGGGGGCGGTTCTATGGCTACACCTTC
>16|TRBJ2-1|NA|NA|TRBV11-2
CANSLGRLLEMNEQFF
TGTGCCAACAGCTTAGGTCGACTACTCGAGATGAATGAACAGTTCTTC
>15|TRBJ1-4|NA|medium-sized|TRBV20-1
CSARDPQALSEKLFF
TGCAGTGCTAGAGATCCCCAGGCGTTGAGTGAAAAACTGTTTTTT
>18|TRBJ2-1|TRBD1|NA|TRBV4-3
CASSKAPTGQGYYNEQFF
TGCGCCAGCAGCAAGGCTCCGACCGGACAGGGGTACTACAATGAGCAGTTCTTC
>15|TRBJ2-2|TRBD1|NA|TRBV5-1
CASSEDRANTGELFF
TGCGCCAGCAGCGAAGACAGGGCGAACACCGGGGAGCTGTTTTTT
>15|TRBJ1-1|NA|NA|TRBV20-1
CSARDPRVGDTAAFF
TGCAGTGCTAGAGATCCCAGGGTAGGGGACACTGCAGCTTTCTTT
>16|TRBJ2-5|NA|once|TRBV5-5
CARSQTTGGGQETQYF
TGTGCCAGGAGCCAGACGACAGGTGGCGGACAGGAGACCCAGTACTTC
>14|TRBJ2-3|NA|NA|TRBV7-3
CASSYGISQDTQYF
TGTGCCAGCAGCTACGGGATTAGCCAAGATACGCAGTATTTT
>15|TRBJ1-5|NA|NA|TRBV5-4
CANSLNPGDNQPQHF
TGTGCCAACAGCTTAAATCCAGGGGACAATCAGCCCCAGCATTTT
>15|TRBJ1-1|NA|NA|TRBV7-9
CASSRAGSSNTEAFF
TGTGCCAGCAGCCGGGCCGGGTCCTCGAACACTGAAGCTTTCTTT
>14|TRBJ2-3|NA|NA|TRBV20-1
CSALAAEGTDTQYF
TGCAGTGCTCTAGCAGCGGAGGGCACTGATACGCAGTATTTT
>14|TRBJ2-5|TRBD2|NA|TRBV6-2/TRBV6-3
CASSYSSGSDTQYF
TGTGCCAGCAGTTATTCGAGCGGGAGTGACACCCAGTACTTT
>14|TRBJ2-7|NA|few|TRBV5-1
CASSPLLGPYEQYF
TGCGCCAGCAGCCCCCTGTTAGGACCCTACGAGCAGTACTTC
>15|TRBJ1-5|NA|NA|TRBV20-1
CSARGETGSGVPQHF
TGCAGTGCTAGAGGAGAGACCGGTAGCGGGGTGCCCCAGCATTTT
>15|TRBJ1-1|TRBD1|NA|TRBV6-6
CVSSPGTAWNTETFF
TGTGTCAGCAGTCCCGGGACAGCGTGGAACACTGAAACTTTCTTT
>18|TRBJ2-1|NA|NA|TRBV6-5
CSISYGSSGGSNYNEQFF
TGTTCCATCAGTTACGGGAGTTCGGGGGGCTCTAATTACAATGAGCAGTTCTTC
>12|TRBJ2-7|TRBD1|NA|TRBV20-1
CSYDRGAHDQYF
TGCAGTTACGACAGGGGTGCCCACGATCAATACTTC
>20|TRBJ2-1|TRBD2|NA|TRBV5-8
CASSLPSRGGGESSYNEQFF
TGTGCCAGCAGCTTGCCGTCCCGTGGCGGGGGGGAATCTTCCTACAATGAGCAGTTCTTC